Following are 21 T cell receptor beta chains from one sample sequenced in a study of blood T cells in healthy people across ages. For the second PCR, which ran for about 7 to 11 cycles, a sample-barcoded 5' primer and a J-beta primer mix were used. In TCRdb, the 5' RACE reads were re-called with MiXCR into one record per CDR3 protein. The sample lists approximately 900,000 distinct CDR3 sequences, about 27% occurring once. The same sample was also used in a study of T cells of mothers and their children.

Sequencing was done on a sample of blood. The receptors derive from a woman aged 35 to 49 in good health.

This clonotype was recorded many times. The CDR3 region is CAWRTGPREQYF. CDR3 DNA sequence: TGTGCCTGGAGGACGGGTCCTCGGGAGCAGTACTTC. V and J are TRBV30 and TRBJ2-7; no firm D call. The CDR3 is 12 amino acids. Germline V gene lookup returns CDR1 GTSNPN and CDR2 SVGIG (reference sequence). V lost 3 bases to trimming and J lost 7 bases, with 13 bases between them.

The gene calls are TRBV7-9 and TRBJ2-5; D is ambiguous. This CDR3 is built from 13 residues. V was trimmed by 5 bases and J by 4 bases, leaving 11 bases between them. Germline V lookup: CDR1 SEHNR, CDR2 FQNEAQ (reference sequence). The CDR3 sequence is CASSQTLGETQYF. For the CDR3, the DNA is TGTGCCAGCAGCCAAACATTGGGAGAGACCCAGTACTTC.

V gene TRBV20-1 combines with J gene TRBJ2-1; the D gene could be TRBD1 or TRBD2 (7 bases each). Germline lookup yields CDR1 DFQATT and CDR2 SNEGSKA (reference sequence). This CDR3 contains 14 residues. Trimming pared 0 bases from V and 6 bases from J, leaving 12 bases between. In DNA form, the CDR3 reads TGCAGTGCTAGAGAGGTCAGGGGGGGCAATGAGCAGTTCTTC. Its translation: CSAREVRGGNEQFF.

A few counts support this clonotype. The chain links TRBV10-3 to TRBJ2-7; possible D gene TRBD2, 6 bases. CDR1 and CDR2 from the germline V gene are ENHRY and SYGVKD. V was pared by 4 bases and J by 2 bases, with 15 bases between. The CDR3 extends over 15 amino acids. DNA of the CDR3: TGTGCCATCAGTGGAGGTTGGAGGGGACCCTACGAGCAGTACTTC. Protein sequence: CAISGGWRGPYEQYF.

This clonotype was seen a handful of times. CDR3 sequence (DNA): TGTGCCAGCAGGGGGGTGGTCAGCAATCAGCCCCAGCATTTT. It codes for CASRGVVSNQPQHF. This chain joins TRBV27 and TRBJ1-5, with D perhaps matching TRBD1 (5 bases). Germline V gene data show CDR1 as MNHEY and CDR2 as SMNVEV (reference sequence). Trimming pared 6 bases from V and 1 base from J, leaving 10 bases between. CDR3 length: 14 residues.

The table lists this clonotype with a few counts. The junction departs from germline at one end; a sequencing error may be responsible. The rearrangement links TRBV5-1 to TRBJ2-7; 8 bases fit TRBD1. From germline, CDR1 is SGHRS and CDR2 YFSETQ. The CDR3 has 13 amino acids. CDR3 residues: CASSFQGAGEQYF. In DNA, the CDR3 is TGTGCCAGCAGTTTCCAGGGGGCAGGGGAGCAGTACTTC.

The chain is built from TRBV9 and TRBJ2-3; no firm D call. The CDR3 spans 12 residues. With 0 bases removed from V and 6 bases from J, the gap between germline ends came to 5 bases. The germline V gene encodes CDR1 SGDLS and CDR2 YYNGEE. This CDR3 reads CASSVGLDTQYF. As DNA, the CDR3 is TGTGCCAGCAGCGTAGGGTTGGATACGCAGTATTTT. Supplemented by reference TRBV9 and TRBJ2-3, the full variable domain reads DSGVTQTPKHLITATGQRVTLRCSPRSGDLSVYWYQQSLDQGLQFLIQYYNGEERAKGNILERFSAQQFPDLHSELNLSSLELGDSALYFCASSVGLDTQYFGPGTRLTVL.

This clonotype has ten or more counts. The J gene is TRBJ2-6, the V gene TRBV29-1, with 7 bases that match TRBD1. The CDR3 runs 15 residues. The germline V gene encodes CDR1 SQVTM and CDR2 ANQGSEA. The J segment lost 0 bases and the V segment lost 6 bases, leaving 5 bases of the junction unmatched. The chain's CDR3 is CSVSTGSSGANVLTF. Written as DNA, the CDR3 is TGCAGCGTCTCGACAGGGAGCTCTGGGGCCAACGTCCTGACTTTC.

This clonotype appeared a few times. The J gene is TRBJ1-6, the V gene TRBV9, with 10 bases fitting TRBD1. V lost 0 bases to trimming and J lost 6 bases; unmatched junction nucleotides: 0. The CDR3 length is 15 residues. The germline V gene encodes CDR1 SGDLS and CDR2 YYNGEE. The DNA for the CDR3 is TGTGCCAGCAGCGTAGGACAGGGGGCTAATTCACCCCTCCACTTT. Its translation is CASSVGQGANSPLHF.

J is TRBJ2-1 and V is TRBV7-2; 9 bases are a match to TRBD2. CDR1 and CDR2 from the germline V gene are SGHTA and FQGNSA. V was clipped by 5 bases and J by 7 bases; unmatched bases: 12. This CDR3 spans 16 amino acids. In DNA, the CDR3 is TGTGCCAGCAGCCCGGTTGGGCGGGGGGGCAGAAATGAGCAGTTCTTC. Amino acids: CASSPVGRGGRNEQFF.

The J gene is TRBJ2-1, the V gene TRBV14; D is undetermined. Germline CDR1 and CDR2: SGHDN and FVKESK. The CDR3 extends over 14 amino acids. Between the trimmed V and J ends, which lost 4 bases and 4 bases, there was a span of 11 bases. This CDR3 reads CASSPRSRYNEQFF. CDR3 in DNA: TGTGCCAGCAGCCCTCGGTCCAGATACAATGAGCAGTTCTTC.

The chain carries TRBV12-3 or TRBV12-4 and TRBJ1-2, with 7 bases matching TRBD1. The V gene end was trimmed by 7 bases and the J gene end by 4 bases; junction bases not matched to a gene: 6. The CDR3 consists of 13 residues. The CDR3 reads CASTRQGPYGYTF. The CDR3 DNA is TGTGCCAGCACCAGACAGGGCCCCTATGGCTACACCTTC.

The chain combines TRBV12-3 or TRBV12-4 with TRBJ2-7, with TRBD1 matching over 9 bases. The CDR3 spans 20 residues. V was clipped by 2 bases and J by 1 base; unmatched bases: 18. CDR3 sequence reads: CASSLWLPVGWTGESYEQYF. The DNA for the CDR3 is TGTGCCAGCAGTTTATGGCTCCCCGTTGGTTGGACAGGGGAATCCTACGAGCAGTACTTC.

The rearrangement links TRBV12-3 or TRBV12-4 to TRBJ1-4; D unclear. The CDR3 consists of 14 residues. The V gene lost 7 bases and the J gene lost 2 bases, with 11 bases spanning the gap. As DNA, the CDR3 is TGTGCCAGCAAGATACTGGGCACTAATGAAAAACTGTTTTTT. This encodes CASKILGTNEKLFF.

This clonotype turned up a few times. The V gene is TRBV4-1, the J gene TRBJ1-2; D is unresolved. CDR3 length equals 15 residues. V lost 0 bases, J lost 13 bases, and 21 bases lay in between. Germline CDR1 reads MGHRA; CDR2 reads YSYEKL. The CDR3, as DNA: TGCGCCAGCAGCCAAGACCGCCGTGAAGGAGAAGGTAGCACCTTC. It translates to CASSQDRREGEGSTF.

The chain combines TRBV10-3 with TRBJ1-6; 9 bases match TRBD1. The length of the CDR3 is 13 residues. Unmatched junction bases numbered 3, after V lost 10 bases and J lost 5 bases. Germline lookup yields CDR1 ENHRY and CDR2 SYGVKD. The CDR3 region has the DNA TGTGCCACGCGGGACAGGGATAATTCACCCCTCCACTTT. This sequence encodes CATRDRDNSPLHF.

This clonotype was observed a handful of times. Relative to the germline gene, one junction end is altered; a read error may explain this. J is TRBJ2-2 and V is TRBV4-3; 10 bases align to TRBD1. Looked up from germline, CDR1 is LGHNA and CDR2 is YSLEER. The length of the CDR3 is 15 residues. This chain's CDR3 is CVSSQDRGQDGELFF. The DNA for the CDR3 is TGCGTCAGCAGCCAAGACAGGGGGCAGGACGGGGAGCTGTTTTTT.

This clonotype was counted a few times. As DNA, the CDR3 is TGTGCCAGCAGTGGTGCTGGGACAGGGGGCGATGAGCAGTTCTTC. Its protein is CASSGAGTGGDEQFF. The rearrangement joins TRBV5-8 to TRBJ2-1, with 12 nucleotides matching TRBD1. J was trimmed by 8 bases and V by 5 bases; bases with no gene match: 8. In germline, CDR1 is SGHTS, CDR2 YDEGEE. The CDR3 is 15 residues long.

This clonotype was counted at least ten times. J is TRBJ2-7 and V is TRBV28; perhaps D is TRBD1 or TRBD2 (5 bases each). The CDR3 length is 16 residues. Germline CDR1 reads MDHEN; CDR2 reads SYDVKM. With 4 bases removed from V and 2 bases from J, the gap between germline ends came to 18 bases. CDR3 amino acids: CASSSMGRPGTYEQYF. The CDR3 coding sequence is TGTGCCAGCAGTTCAATGGGGCGACCGGGGACCTACGAGCAGTACTTC.

This clonotype was detected a few times. The chain is built from TRBV29-1 and TRBJ1-2, with no clear D. The CDR3 sequence is 15 residues long. From germline, CDR1 is SQVTM and CDR2 ANQGSEA. V shed 6 bases and J shed 2 bases, with 19 bases lying between them. CDR3: CSVDGVGGANYGYTF. The CDR3 DNA reads as TGCAGCGTCGACGGGGTCGGTGGTGCAAACTATGGCTACACCTTC.

In this sample, this clonotype turned up a few times. The V gene is TRBV18, the J gene TRBJ2-5, with D perhaps given as TRBD1 or TRBD2 (5 bases each). CDR1 is KGHSH, CDR2 LQKENI, per germline. The length of the CDR3 is 13 residues. V was trimmed by 5 bases and J by 4 bases, leaving 11 bases between them. The CDR3 bases are TGTGCCAGCTCAGGGACGGAGGTAGAGACCCAGTACTTC. It specifies CASSGTEVETQYF.